These 12 T cell receptor beta chains were all obtained from the same sample, sequenced in a study of CD8 T cells in ankylosing spondylitis. One entry per CDR3 protein, called by TCRdb with MiXCR from the 5' RACE reads. Of just over 350,000 distinct CDR3 sequences listed, around 20% are singletons. The sample taken for sequencing was blood, either unsorted or a sorted T cell fraction (not recorded which). These TCRs come from a male donor with ankylosing spondylitis or in good health (not recorded which).

Many counts were recorded for this clonotype. V usage is TRBV29-1 and J usage is TRBJ2-5; the D gene could be TRBD1 or TRBD2 (5 bases each). The CDR3 is 13 residues long. CDR1 and CDR2 from the germline V gene are SQVTM and ANQGSEA. Trimming pared 1 base from V and 5 bases from J, leaving 11 bases between. The CDR3 DNA is TGCAGCGTTGAAGCGGGGCTACTGGAGACCCAGTACTTC. It yields the protein CSVEAGLLETQYF.

This clonotype was found a few times. This may come from a read error, since a much larger clone is one base off. J is TRBJ1-4 and V is TRBV29-1; D is uncertain. Germline CDR1 reads SQVTM; CDR2 reads ANQGSEA. This CDR3 is 15 amino acids long. With 7 bases removed from V and 3 bases from J, the gap between germline ends came to 18 bases. As DNA, the CDR3 is TGCAGCGCCTACGCCGGATGGGGAGCTAATGAAAAACTGTTTTTT. Translated, it gives CSAYAGWGANEKLFF.

The genes are TRBV7-6 and TRBJ2-7, with a tentative D call TRBD2 (5 bases). CDR1 is SGHVS, CDR2 FNYEAQ, per germline. This CDR3 has 15 amino acids. The germline V and J ends were trimmed by 5 bases and 4 bases, with 18 bases remaining between them. CDR3 sequence: CASSPRVGPGYEQYF. CDR3 DNA sequence: TGTGCCAGCAGCCCGAGAGTTGGCCCGGGGTACGAGCAGTACTTC.

This sequence joins TRBV5-4 and TRBJ2-3; 10 nucleotides agree with TRBD2. Germline lookup yields CDR1 SGHNT and CDR2 YYREEE (reference sequence). J lost 5 bases, V lost 4 bases, and 7 bases had no gene match. This CDR3 spans 15 amino acids. CDR3 nucleotide sequence: TGTGCCAGCAGCCAAACAGCGGGGGGGTTAGATACGCAGTATTTT. Protein: CASSQTAGGLDTQYF.

The V gene is TRBV11-2, the J gene TRBJ2-5; D possibly corresponds to TRBD2 (5 bases). The germline CDR1 and CDR2 sequences are SGHAT and FQNNGV. The germline V and J ends were trimmed by 1 base and 5 bases, with 14 bases remaining between them. CDR3 length: 15 amino acids. The CDR3 DNA follows: TGTGCCAGCAGCTTAGCTCCTAGCCGGGCGGAGACCCAGTACTTC. Protein sequence: CASSLAPSRAETQYF.

The chain links TRBV7-9 to TRBJ2-4; D remains unclear. Per the germline V gene, CDR1 is SEHNR and CDR2 is FQNEAQ (reference sequence). The CDR3 contains 15 residues. V shed 0 bases and J shed 6 bases, with 12 bases lying between them. DNA for the CDR3: TGTGCCAGCAGCTTAGCAACAGCCTGGGGAAACATTCAGTACTTC. Amino acids: CASSLATAWGNIQYF.

The rearrangement links TRBV4-1 to TRBJ1-1; D unresolved. Between the trimmed V and J ends, which lost 3 bases and 0 bases, there was a span of 8 bases. The CDR3 consists of 14 residues. CDR1 is MGHRA, CDR2 YSYEKL, per germline. The CDR3 nucleotides are TGCGCCAGCAGCCATAGGACGGTGAACACTGAAGCTTTCTTT. As protein: CASSHRTVNTEAFF.

This clonotype was seen a handful of times. This chain links TRBV20-1 with TRBJ2-1, with D possibly TRBD1 on 6 matching bases. The CDR3 totals 13 residues. Germline values: CDR1 DFQATT, CDR2 SNEGSKA (reference sequence). DNA for the CDR3: TGCAGCGGCAGTGGGGGCACCTACAATGAGCAGTTCTTC. Its protein product is CSGSGGTYNEQFF.

This clonotype came up a few times. The chain uses TRBV5-6 and TRBJ2-5; TRBD2 might be the D (5 bases). V was clipped by 0 bases and J by 8 bases, with 11 bases between them. The CDR3 totals 13 residues. The V gene's germline CDR1 is SGHDT and CDR2 YYEEEE. CDR3 residues: CASSLGSGGTQYF. The CDR3 DNA reads TGTGCCAGCAGCTTGGGCAGCGGTGGCACCCAGTACTTC. The full variable domain, with the rest looked up from reference TRBV5-6 and TRBJ2-5, is DAGVTQSPTHLIKTRGQQVTLRCSPKSGHDTVSWYQQALGQGPQFIFQYYEEEERQRGNFPDRFSGHQFPNYSSELNVNALLLGDSALYLCASSLGSGGTQYFGPGTRLLVL.

The rearrangement uses TRBV6-5 and TRBJ2-7; perhaps D is TRBD1 or TRBD2 (5 bases each). Trimming took 7 bases from V and 2 from J, leaving 9 bases between them. CDR3 size: 12 residues. Germline CDR1 is MNHEY and CDR2 is SVGAGI. The CDR3 region is CASKQGAYEQYF. The DNA for the CDR3 is TGTGCCAGCAAGCAGGGAGCCTACGAGCAGTACTTC.

This clonotype showed up just a few times. The rearrangement joins TRBV29-1 to TRBJ2-3; D tentatively reads TRBD1 or TRBD2 (5 bases each). CDR1 SQVTM and CDR2 ANQGSEA come from the germline V gene. V lost 7 bases to trimming and J lost 2 bases, with 31 bases between them. The CDR3 consists of 19 residues. The DNA for the CDR3 is TGCAGCGGCGTCCTCCGGGACCCAGAGCGTGTTGGTCCCACAGATACGCAGTATTTT. Translation: CSGVLRDPERVGPTDTQYF.

There are a few counts of this clonotype. The chain employs TRBV12-3 or TRBV12-4 and TRBJ2-3; 9 bases agree with TRBD1. This CDR3 is 14 amino acids long. The trim removed 5 bases at V and 7 bases at J, leaving 7 bases unmatched. This CDR3 is CASSPGTGLNTQYF. The CDR3, as DNA: TGTGCCAGCAGTCCCGGGACAGGGTTAAATACGCAGTATTTT.